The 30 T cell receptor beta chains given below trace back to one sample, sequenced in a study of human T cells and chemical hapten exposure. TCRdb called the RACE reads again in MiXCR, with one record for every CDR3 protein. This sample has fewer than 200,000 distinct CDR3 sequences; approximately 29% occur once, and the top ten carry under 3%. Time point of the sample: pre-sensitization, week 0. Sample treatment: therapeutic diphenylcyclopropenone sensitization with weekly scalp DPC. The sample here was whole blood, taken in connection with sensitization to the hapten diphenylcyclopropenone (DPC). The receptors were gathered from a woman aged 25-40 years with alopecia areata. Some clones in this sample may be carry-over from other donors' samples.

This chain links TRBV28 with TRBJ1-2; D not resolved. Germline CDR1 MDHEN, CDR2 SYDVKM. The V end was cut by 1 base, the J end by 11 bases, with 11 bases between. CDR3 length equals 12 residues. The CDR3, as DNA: TGTGCCAGCAGTTTATCGCCCCGTGGTTACACCTTC. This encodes CASSLSPRGYTF.

The CDR3 coding sequence is TGTGCCAGTAGTACTGGAACAGGGGGCGGTGAGACCCAGTACTTC. It encodes CASSTGTGGGETQYF. The genes are TRBV19 and TRBJ2-5; 9 bases line up with TRBD1. There are 15 residues in the CDR3. V shed 4 bases, J shed 5 bases, and the junction held 8 bases outside the gene matches. CDR1 is LNHDA, CDR2 SQIVND, per germline (reference sequence).

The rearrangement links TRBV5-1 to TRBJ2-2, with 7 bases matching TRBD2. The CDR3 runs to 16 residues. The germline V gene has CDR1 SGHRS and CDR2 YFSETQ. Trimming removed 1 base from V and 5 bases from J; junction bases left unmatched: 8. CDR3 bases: TGCGCCAGCAGCTTGTCTGACCCCGGGGGGACCGGGGAGCTGTTTTTT. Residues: CASSLSDPGGTGELFF.

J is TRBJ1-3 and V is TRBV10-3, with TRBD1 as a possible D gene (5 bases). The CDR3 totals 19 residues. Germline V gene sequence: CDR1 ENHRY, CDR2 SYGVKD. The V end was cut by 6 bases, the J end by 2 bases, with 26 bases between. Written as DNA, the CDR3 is TGTGCCATCAGGACCCGCGGGGGTTACTCCCAAGAGACTGGAAACACCATATATTTT. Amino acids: CAIRTRGGYSQETGNTIYF.

The CDR3 sequence is CASSSDLFYGYTF. The CDR3 nucleotides are TGTGCCAGCAGTTCGGATCTATTCTATGGCTACACCTTC. The chain uses TRBV12-3 or TRBV12-4 and TRBJ1-2; no definite D call. The CDR3 consists of 13 residues. V lost 4 bases and J lost 4, with 10 bases in between.

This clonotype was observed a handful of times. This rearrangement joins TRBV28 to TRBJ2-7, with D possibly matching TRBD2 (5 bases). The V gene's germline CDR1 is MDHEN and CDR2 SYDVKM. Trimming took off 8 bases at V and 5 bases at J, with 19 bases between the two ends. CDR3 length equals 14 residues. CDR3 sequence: CASYPGSDYHEQYF. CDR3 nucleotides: TGTGCCAGCTACCCAGGATCCGACTACCACGAGCAGTACTTC.

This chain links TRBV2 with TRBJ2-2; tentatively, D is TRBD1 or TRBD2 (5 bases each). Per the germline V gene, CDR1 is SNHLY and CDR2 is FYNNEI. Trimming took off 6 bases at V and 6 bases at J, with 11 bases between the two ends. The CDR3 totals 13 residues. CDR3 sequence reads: CASREGLPGELFF. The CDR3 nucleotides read TGTGCCAGCAGAGAGGGGCTTCCCGGGGAGCTGTTTTTT.

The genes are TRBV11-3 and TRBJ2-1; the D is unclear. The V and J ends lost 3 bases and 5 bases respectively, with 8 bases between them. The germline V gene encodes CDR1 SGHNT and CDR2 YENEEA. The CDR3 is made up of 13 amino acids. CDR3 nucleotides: TGTGCCAGCAGCTTGATCAGTAACAATGAGCAGTTCTTC. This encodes CASSLISNNEQFF.

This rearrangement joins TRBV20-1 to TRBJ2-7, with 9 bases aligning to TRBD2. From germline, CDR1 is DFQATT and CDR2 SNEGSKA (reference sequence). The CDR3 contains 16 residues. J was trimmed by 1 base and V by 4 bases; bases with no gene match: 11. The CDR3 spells CSAKTLAGVGSYEQYF. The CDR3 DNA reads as TGCAGTGCTAAAACCTTAGCGGGAGTAGGGTCCTACGAGCAGTACTTC.

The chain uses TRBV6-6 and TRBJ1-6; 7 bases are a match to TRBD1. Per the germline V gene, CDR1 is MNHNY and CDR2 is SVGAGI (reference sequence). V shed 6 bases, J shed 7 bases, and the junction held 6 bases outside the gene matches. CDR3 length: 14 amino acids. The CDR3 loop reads CASRGGQTNSPLHF. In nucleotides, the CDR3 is TGTGCCAGCAGGGGGGGACAGACCAATTCACCCCTCCACTTT.

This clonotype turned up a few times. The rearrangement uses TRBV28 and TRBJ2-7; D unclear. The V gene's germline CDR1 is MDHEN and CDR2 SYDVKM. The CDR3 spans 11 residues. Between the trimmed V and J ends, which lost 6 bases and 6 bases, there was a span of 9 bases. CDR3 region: CASRGGFEQYF. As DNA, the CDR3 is TGTGCCAGCAGGGGCGGATTCGAGCAGTACTTC.

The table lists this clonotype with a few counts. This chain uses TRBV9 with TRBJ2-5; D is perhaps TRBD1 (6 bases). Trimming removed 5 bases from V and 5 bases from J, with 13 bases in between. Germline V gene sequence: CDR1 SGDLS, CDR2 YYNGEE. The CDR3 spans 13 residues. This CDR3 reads CASSNIRGETQYF. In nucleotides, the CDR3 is TGTGCCAGCAGTAACATCAGGGGTGAGACCCAGTACTTC.

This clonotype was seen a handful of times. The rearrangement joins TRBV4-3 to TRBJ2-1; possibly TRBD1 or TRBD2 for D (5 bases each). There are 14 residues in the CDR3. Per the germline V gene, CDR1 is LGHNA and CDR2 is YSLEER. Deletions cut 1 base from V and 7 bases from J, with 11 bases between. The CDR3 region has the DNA TGCGCCAGCAGCCAAGGTCCAGGGAGAAATGAGCAGTTCTTC. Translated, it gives CASSQGPGRNEQFF.

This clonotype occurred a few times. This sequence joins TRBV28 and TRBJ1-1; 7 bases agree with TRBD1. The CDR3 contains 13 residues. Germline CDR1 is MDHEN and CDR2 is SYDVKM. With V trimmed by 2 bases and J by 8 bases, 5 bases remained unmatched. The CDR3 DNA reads TGTGCCAGCAGTTTAGGGAAACAGGGGGAAGCTTTCTTT. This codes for CASSLGKQGEAFF. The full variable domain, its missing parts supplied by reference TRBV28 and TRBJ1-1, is DVKVTQSSRYLVKRTGEKVFLECVQDMDHENMFWYRQDPGLGLRLIYFSYDVKMKEKGDIPEGYSVSREKKERFSLILESASTNQTSMYLCASSLGKQGEAFFGQGTRLTVV.

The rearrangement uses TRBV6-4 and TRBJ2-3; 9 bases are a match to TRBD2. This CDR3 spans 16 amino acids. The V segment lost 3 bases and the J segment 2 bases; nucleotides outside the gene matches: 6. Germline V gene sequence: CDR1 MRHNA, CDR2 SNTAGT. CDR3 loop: CASSEVAGAITDTQYF. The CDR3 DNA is TGTGCCAGCAGTGAGGTAGCGGGGGCCATCACAGATACGCAGTATTTT.

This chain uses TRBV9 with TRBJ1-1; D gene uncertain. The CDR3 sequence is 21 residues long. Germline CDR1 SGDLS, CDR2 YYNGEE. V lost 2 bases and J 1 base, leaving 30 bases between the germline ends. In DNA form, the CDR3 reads TGTGCCAGCAGCGTTCTCAAATCTCGGCTAGACGACCACCCAAGGAACACTGAAGCTTTCTTT. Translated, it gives CASSVLKSRLDDHPRNTEAFF.

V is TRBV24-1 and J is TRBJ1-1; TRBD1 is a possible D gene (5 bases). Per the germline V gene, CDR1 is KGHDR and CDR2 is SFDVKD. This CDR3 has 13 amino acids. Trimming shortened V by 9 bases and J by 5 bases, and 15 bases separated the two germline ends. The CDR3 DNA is TGTGCCACCTTTGATCGGGGGAGGACTGAAGCTTTCTTT. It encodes CATFDRGRTEAFF.

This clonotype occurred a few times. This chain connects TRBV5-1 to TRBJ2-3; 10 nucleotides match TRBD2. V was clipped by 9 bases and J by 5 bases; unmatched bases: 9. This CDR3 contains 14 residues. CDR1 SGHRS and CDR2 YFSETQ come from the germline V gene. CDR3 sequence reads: CATGLAAQQDTQYF. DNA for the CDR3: TGCGCCACAGGACTAGCGGCCCAACAAGATACGCAGTATTTT.

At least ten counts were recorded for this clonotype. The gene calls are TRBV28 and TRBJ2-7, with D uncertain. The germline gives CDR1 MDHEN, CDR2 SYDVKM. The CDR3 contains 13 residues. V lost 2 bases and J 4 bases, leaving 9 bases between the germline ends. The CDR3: CASSLEARYEQYF. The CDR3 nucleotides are TGTGCCAGCAGTTTAGAGGCCAGGTACGAGCAGTACTTC.

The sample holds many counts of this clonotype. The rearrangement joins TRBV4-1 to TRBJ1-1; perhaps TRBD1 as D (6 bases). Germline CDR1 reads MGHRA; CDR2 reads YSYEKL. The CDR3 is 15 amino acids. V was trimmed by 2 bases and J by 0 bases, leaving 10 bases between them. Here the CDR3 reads CASSQWDIMNTEAFF. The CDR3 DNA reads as TGCGCCAGCAGCCAATGGGACATAATGAACACTGAAGCTTTCTTT.

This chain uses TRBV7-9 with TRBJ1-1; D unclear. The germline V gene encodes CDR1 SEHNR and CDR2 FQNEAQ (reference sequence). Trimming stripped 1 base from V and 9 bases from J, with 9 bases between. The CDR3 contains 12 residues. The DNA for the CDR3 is TGTGCCAGCAGCTTAGAGGCGGGAAAAGCTTTCTTT. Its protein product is CASSLEAGKAFF.

The CDR3 here is CASSQYRVETQYF. The CDR3 DNA is TGCGCCAGCAGCCAGTACAGGGTAGAGACCCAGTACTTC. V gene TRBV4-1 combines with J gene TRBJ2-5; maybe TRBD1 (6 bases). Germline lookup yields CDR1 MGHRA and CDR2 YSYEKL. The CDR3 totals 13 residues. Deletions cut 3 bases from V and 4 bases from J, with 9 bases between.

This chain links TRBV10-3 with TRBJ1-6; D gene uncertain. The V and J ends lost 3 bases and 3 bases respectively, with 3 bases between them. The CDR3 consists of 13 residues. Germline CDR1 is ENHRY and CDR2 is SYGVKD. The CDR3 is CAISDSYNSPLHF. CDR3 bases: TGTGCCATCAGTGACAGCTATAATTCACCCCTCCACTTT.

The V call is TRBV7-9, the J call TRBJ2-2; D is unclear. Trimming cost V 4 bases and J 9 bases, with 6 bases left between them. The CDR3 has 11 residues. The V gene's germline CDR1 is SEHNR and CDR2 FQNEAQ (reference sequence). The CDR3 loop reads CASSSLRELFF. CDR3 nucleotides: TGTGCCAGCAGCTCCTTGAGGGAGCTGTTTTTT.

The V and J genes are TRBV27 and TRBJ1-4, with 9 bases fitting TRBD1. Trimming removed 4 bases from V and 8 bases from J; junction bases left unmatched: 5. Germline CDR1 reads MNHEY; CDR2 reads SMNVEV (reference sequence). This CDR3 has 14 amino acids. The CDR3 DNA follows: TGTGCCAGCAGTTGGACAGGGGCAGGCGAAAAACTGTTTTTT. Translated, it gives CASSWTGAGEKLFF. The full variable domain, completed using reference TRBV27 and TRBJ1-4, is EAQVTQNPRYLITVTGKKLTVTCSQNMNHEYMSWYRQDPGLGLRQIYYSMNVEVTDKGDVPEGYKVSRKEKRNFPLILESPSPNQTSLYFCASSWTGAGEKLFFGSGTQLSVL.

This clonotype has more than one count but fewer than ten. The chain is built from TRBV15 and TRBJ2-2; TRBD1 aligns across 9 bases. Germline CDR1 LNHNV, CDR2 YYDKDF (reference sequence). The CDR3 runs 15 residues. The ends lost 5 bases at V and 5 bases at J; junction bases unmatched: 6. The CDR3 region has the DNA TGTGCCACCAGCCGGGACAGGGAGGGGACCGGGGAGCTGTTTTTT. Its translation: CATSRDREGTGELFF.

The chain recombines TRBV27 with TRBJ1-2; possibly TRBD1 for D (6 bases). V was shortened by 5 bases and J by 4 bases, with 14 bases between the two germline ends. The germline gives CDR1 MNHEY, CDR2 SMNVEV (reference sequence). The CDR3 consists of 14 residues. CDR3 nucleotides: TGTGCCAGCAGTGTCAGGGGACGAGGCTATGGCTACACCTTC. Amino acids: CASSVRGRGYGYTF.

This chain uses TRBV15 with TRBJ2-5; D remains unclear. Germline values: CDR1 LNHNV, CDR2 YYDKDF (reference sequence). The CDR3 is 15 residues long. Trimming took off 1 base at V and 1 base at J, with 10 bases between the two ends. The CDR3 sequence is CATSRARIIQETQYF. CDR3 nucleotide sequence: TGTGCCACCAGCAGAGCTCGGATAATCCAAGAGACCCAGTACTTC.

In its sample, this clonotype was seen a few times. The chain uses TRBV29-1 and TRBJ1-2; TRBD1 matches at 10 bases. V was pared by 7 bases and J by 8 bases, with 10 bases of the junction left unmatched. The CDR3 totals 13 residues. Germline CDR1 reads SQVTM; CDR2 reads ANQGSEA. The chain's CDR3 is CSGKKTGGDGYTF. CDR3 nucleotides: TGCAGCGGTAAAAAGACAGGGGGCGACGGCTACACCTTC.

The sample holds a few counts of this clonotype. CDR3 in DNA: TGTGCCAGCAACCGGGACGCCCGCTACGAGCAGTACTTC. It yields the protein CASNRDARYEQYF. The chain carries TRBV28 and TRBJ2-7; D may correspond to TRBD1 or TRBD2 (5 bases each). Germline-derived CDR1 and CDR2 are MDHEN and SYDVKM. V was pared by 7 bases and J by 3 bases, with 13 bases between. The CDR3 runs to 13 residues.